One T cell receptor (beta chain) is described in this entry. The data were obtained in a study of blood T cell repertoires in COVID-19. Study-level information: Samples came from the United States, Italy and Spain, spanning acute and convalescent COVID-19.

Unmatched junction bases numbered 22, after V lost 2 bases and J lost 3 bases. Germline lookup yields CDR1 SGHTA and CDR2 FQGTGA. The CDR3 is 22 residues long. In the original workflow: Quantification of nucleated cells was approximated via reference gene primer amplification. Sequencing used immunoSEQ multiplex PCR; TCRdb keeps in-frame clones, though not all of them. The DNA gave D and trimming, while V, J and clone size come from that table. Counted here are around 250,000 clones, 85% occurring once; the ten biggest clones make up around 6.3%. The chain couples TRBV7-3 to TRBJ2-2; 9 nucleotides match TRBD2. The sequence was obtained from a woman in her forties or fifties who had been exposed to COVID-19. The material sequenced was PBMCs or T cells enriched from blood (not recorded which). The CDR3 DNA reads TGTGCCAGCAGCTTAGAGGGTGCGGGGGGGTATAACCACCCGCGAGACACCGGGGAGCTGTTTTTT. It is translated as CASSLEGAGGYNHPRDTGELFF. The full variable domain, its missing parts supplied by reference TRBV7-3 and TRBJ2-2, is GAGVSQTPSNKVTEKGKYVELRCDPISGHTALYWYRQSLGQGPEFLIYFQGTGAADDSGLPNDRFFAVRPEGSVSTLKIQRTERGDSAVYLCASSLEGAGGYNHPRDTGELFFGEGSRLTVL.